What follows are 27 T cell receptor beta chains derived from one specimen sequenced in a study of blood T cell repertoires in COVID-19. Generated by immunoSEQ multiplex PCR, the TCRdb table keeps only in-frame clones and is missing some. The sample has 150,000 to 200,000 clones, nearly 85% seen once; the top ten hold about 5.5%. Sequences were obtained from peripheral blood. These receptors all come from a woman aged 25 to 39 with acute or convalescent COVID-19.

J is TRBJ2-5 and V is TRBV28, with D tentatively TRBD2 (5 bases). Looked up from germline, CDR1 is MDHEN and CDR2 is SYDVKM. The CDR3 runs to 15 residues. V gave up 5 bases and J gave up 5 bases, with 18 bases separating them. The CDR3 nucleotides read TGTGCCAGCAGTCCTCTCCAGGTGAGAGGGGAGACCCAGTACTTC. It is translated as CASSPLQVRGETQYF.

The chain couples TRBV7-9 to TRBJ1-2, with 9 bases fitting TRBD1. CDR3 length: 14 amino acids. The ends lost 4 bases at V and 4 bases at J; junction bases unmatched: 4. Germline values: CDR1 SEHNR, CDR2 FQNEAQ (reference sequence). CDR3 coding DNA: TGTGCCAGCAGCTCAGAGGGACAGGGCTATGGCTACACCTTC. Its protein is CASSSEGQGYGYTF.

This clone was recorded a few times. The gene calls are TRBV5-1 and TRBJ2-1, with 9 bases lining up with TRBD2. V lost 6 bases to trimming and J lost 8 bases; unmatched junction nucleotides: 12. The CDR3 totals 15 residues. Germline CDR1 SGHRS, CDR2 YFSETQ. The chain's CDR3 is CASTLQGTSSHEQFF. The CDR3 coding sequence is TGCGCCAGCACCTTACAGGGGACTAGCTCCCATGAGCAGTTCTTC.

The V gene is TRBV1, the J gene TRBJ2-3; TRBD2 is the table's D call, not checked against the DNA. TRBV1 is annotated as a pseudogene. The CDR3 has 13 amino acids. Here the CDR3 reads CTSSQASLDTQYF. CDR3 DNA sequence: TGCACCAGCAGCCAAGCGAGCCTGGATACGCAGTATTTT.

J is TRBJ2-2 and V is TRBV11-1; TRBD2 is a possible D gene (5 bases). V lost 9 bases and J 4 bases, leaving 15 bases between the germline ends. The CDR3 contains 14 residues. From germline, CDR1 is SGHAT and CDR2 FQDESV (reference sequence). The CDR3 reads CASRRTGVTGELFF. The CDR3 DNA sequence: TGTGCCAGTCGCAGAACCGGGGTCACCGGGGAGCTGTTTTTT.

This clone has just one count. This chain connects TRBV5-6 to TRBJ1-2; D call uncertain. CDR3 length: 12 amino acids. Trimming shortened V by 2 bases and J by 7 bases, and 9 bases separated the two germline ends. Germline assignment: CDR1 SGHDT and CDR2 YYEEEE. Here the CDR3 reads CASSFPRSGYTF. Here the CDR3 DNA reads TGTGCCAGCAGCTTTCCGAGAAGTGGCTACACCTTC.

J is TRBJ2-1 and V is TRBV27, with TRBD2 identical over 12 bases. The CDR3 is made up of 16 amino acids. Germline V CDR1 and CDR2: MNHEY, SMNVEV (reference sequence). V gave up 3 bases and J gave up 5 bases; unmatched junction bases: 5. The DNA of the CDR3 is TGTGCCAGCAGTTTCCCTACTAGCGGGAGGAACAATGAGCAGTTCTTC. Translation: CASSFPTSGRNNEQFF.

This chain connects TRBV7-3 to TRBJ2-1; 7 positions match TRBD1. The CDR3 sequence is 14 residues long. The germline CDR1 and CDR2 sequences are SGHTA and FQGTGA. Trimming took 5 bases from V and 4 from J; bases not matched to a gene: 5. Here the CDR3 DNA reads TGTGCCAGCAGCATGGGGACAGCGTACAATGAGCAGTTCTTC. Its protein is CASSMGTAYNEQFF.

The CDR3 DNA follows: TGTGCCAGCAGCCGGGGACAGGGGGCGCAAGAGACCCAGTACTTC. It is translated as CASSRGQGAQETQYF. The chain has TRBV9 and TRBJ2-5, with 12 bases fitting TRBD1. The CDR3 is 15 residues long. The V and J ends lost 4 bases and 2 bases, in that order; junction bases with no gene match: 3. Per germline, CDR1 SGDLS and CDR2 YYNGEE.

This clone has a handful of counts. This chain links TRBV27 with TRBJ1-3, with 8 bases aligning to TRBD1. V shed 8 bases, J shed 0 bases, and the junction held 9 bases outside the gene matches. Germline V gene sequence: CDR1 MNHEY, CDR2 SMNVEV (reference sequence). CDR3 length equals 16 residues. The CDR3 region is CASLWDRPFSGNTIYF. Here the CDR3 DNA reads TGTGCCAGCCTGTGGGACAGGCCCTTCTCTGGAAACACCATATATTTT.

V and J are TRBV11-2 and TRBJ1-3; D not certain. Deletions cut 0 bases from V and 4 bases from J, with 13 bases between. The V gene's germline CDR1 is SGHAT and CDR2 FQNNGV. CDR3 length: 16 amino acids. The CDR3 is CASSLENRMGGNTIYF. The CDR3 DNA is TGTGCCAGCAGCTTAGAGAACAGAATGGGCGGAAACACCATATATTTT. The whole variable domain, remainder taken from reference TRBV11-2 and TRBJ1-3, is EAGVAQSPRYKIIEKRQSVAFWCNPISGHATLYWYQQILGQGPKLLIQFQNNGVVDDSQLPKDRFSAERLKGVDSTLKIQPAKLEDSAVYLCASSLENRMGGNTIYFGEGSWLTVV.

J is TRBJ1-2 and V is TRBV5-8; 8 nucleotides align to TRBD1. Trimming removed 0 bases from V and 4 bases from J; junction bases left unmatched: 5. The germline CDR1 and CDR2 sequences are SGHTS and YDEGEE. The CDR3 extends over 15 amino acids. As DNA, the CDR3 is TGTGCCAGCAGCTTGGCCGGGACAGGTCCCTATGGCTACACCTTC. It codes for CASSLAGTGPYGYTF.

The CDR3 coding sequence is TGTGCCAGCAGCCCTTGGACTAGCGGGAGTTACGAGCAGTACTTC. Protein: CASSPWTSGSYEQYF. V is TRBV14 and J is TRBJ2-7; TRBD2 matches 13 bases. Per germline, CDR1 SGHDN and CDR2 FVKESK. The CDR3 totals 15 residues. V trimming: 4 bases; J trimming: 4 bases; junction bases outside the gene matches: 4.

The chain is built from TRBV19 and TRBJ2-1; TRBD1 might be the D (5 bases). Germline CDR1 is LNHDA and CDR2 is SQIVND (reference sequence). V was cut by 3 bases and J by 8 bases, with 14 bases left in between. The CDR3 has 14 amino acids. The CDR3 DNA reads as TGTGCCAGTAGTATCGGACAACTAAGACATGAGCAGTTCTTC. It codes for CASSIGQLRHEQFF. Based on the CDR3 plus reference TRBV19 and TRBJ2-1, the full variable domain is DGGITQSPKYLFRKEGQNVTLSCEQNLNHDAMYWYRQDPGQGLRLIYYSQIVNDFQKGDIAEGYSVSREKKESFPLTVTSAQKNPTAFYLCASSIGQLRHEQFFGPGTRLTVL.

V usage is TRBV5-4 and J usage is TRBJ1-6, with 7 bases matching TRBD1. The CDR3 has 15 amino acids. Germline trimming cut 3 bases from V and 7 bases from J; bases unmatched to any gene: 7. CDR1 SGHNT and CDR2 YYREEE come from the germline V gene (reference sequence). CDR3: CASSSPDRENSPLHF. CDR3 coding DNA: TGTGCCAGCAGCTCCCCAGACAGGGAAAATTCACCCCTCCACTTT.

The CDR3 DNA is TGTGCCTGGAGGCGCGGGTCACAATCTGGAAACACCATATATTTT. It is translated as CAWRRGSQSGNTIYF. The gene calls are TRBV30 and TRBJ1-3; no firm D call. V dropped 3 bases and J dropped 1 base, with 13 bases sitting between them. CDR1 is GTSNPN, CDR2 SVGIG, per germline (reference sequence). CDR3 length: 15 residues.

The J gene is TRBJ1-1, the V gene TRBV14; 9 bases are shared with TRBD1. The V gene end was trimmed by 0 bases and the J gene end by 3 bases; junction bases not matched to a gene: 5. Germline CDR1 is SGHDN and CDR2 is FVKESK. There are 16 residues in the CDR3. CDR3 in DNA: TGTGCCAGCAGCCAAGACCCGGGACAGGGAGACACTGAAGCTTTCTTT. Encoded protein: CASSQDPGQGDTEAFF.

The chain carries TRBV30 and TRBJ2-2, with a possible D match to TRBD2 (5 bases). This CDR3 has 12 residues. The germline V gene encodes CDR1 GTSNPN and CDR2 SVGIG (reference sequence). The ends were cut back, 4 bases at V and 4 bases at J, with 7 bases in the middle. Here the CDR3 DNA reads TGTGCCTGGAAGAGGGCCACCGGGGAGCTGTTTTTT. It encodes CAWKRATGELFF.

This chain connects TRBV7-9 to TRBJ1-6; TRBD1 is a possible D gene (6 bases). This CDR3 spans 17 amino acids. CDR1 is SEHNR, CDR2 FQNEAQ, per germline (reference sequence). V lost 5 bases and J lost 2, with 16 bases in between. The CDR3 DNA is TGTGCCAGCAGCAGCCCGTGGGGGGGCACCTATAATTCACCCCTCCACTTT. It codes for CASSSPWGGTYNSPLHF.

This clone was observed a single time. This chain connects TRBV13 to TRBJ2-3; 9 nucleotides align to TRBD1. Per germline, CDR1 PRHDT and CDR2 FYEKMQ (reference sequence). The CDR3 consists of 17 residues. Trimming took 2 bases from V and 0 from J; bases not matched to a gene: 6. The CDR3 protein is CASSLRRTGGSTDTQYF. Here the CDR3 DNA reads TGTGCCAGCAGCTTACGGCGAACAGGGGGCAGCACAGATACGCAGTATTTT.

This clone was counted once. The chain recombines TRBV11-2 with TRBJ2-3, with 10 bases that match TRBD2. The V gene's germline CDR1 is SGHAT and CDR2 FQNNGV. J gave up 2 bases and V 4 bases, and 6 bases lay outside the gene matches. The CDR3 extends over 16 amino acids. In DNA, the CDR3 is TGTGCCAGCAGCTCGGGACTAGCGCCAGTCACAGATACGCAGTATTTT. Protein sequence: CASSSGLAPVTDTQYF.

V is TRBV6-5 and J is TRBJ2-5; D is ambiguous. The CDR3 consists of 14 residues. The V and J ends lost 6 bases and 3 bases respectively, with 14 bases between them. Germline V lookup: CDR1 MNHEY, CDR2 SVGAGI. CDR3 region: CASRGNYREETQYF. The CDR3 region has the DNA TGTGCCAGCAGAGGAAACTATCGGGAAGAGACCCAGTACTTC.

The chain is built from TRBV6-5 and TRBJ2-1, with TRBD2 matching 9 bases. CDR1 and CDR2 (germline): MNHEY, SVGAGI. The V and J ends lost 4 bases and 9 bases, in that order; junction bases with no gene match: 7. The CDR3 contains 14 residues. This CDR3 reads CASSSGTSSPEQFF. The CDR3 DNA is TGTGCCAGCAGTTCCGGGACTAGCTCTCCTGAGCAGTTCTTC.

This chain uses TRBV7-2 with TRBJ1-5, with D possibly being TRBD1 (5 bases). The length of the CDR3 is 15 residues. The germline gives CDR1 SGHTA, CDR2 FQGNSA. V lost 2 bases and J lost 6, with 14 bases in between. The CDR3 is CASSLSVRGGQPQHF. CDR3 DNA sequence: TGTGCCAGCAGCTTAAGTGTTAGGGGTGGTCAGCCCCAGCATTTT.

V usage is TRBV9 and J usage is TRBJ1-1; the match to TRBD1 covers 8 bases. The junction had 3 bases not matched to a gene; V was cut back by 3 bases and J by 2 bases. This CDR3 spans 14 amino acids. CDR1 is SGDLS, CDR2 YYNGEE, per germline. DNA for the CDR3: TGTGCCAGCAGCGCAGGGGGCGATAACACTGAAGCTTTCTTT. Its protein product is CASSAGGDNTEAFF.

The V and J genes are TRBV15 and TRBJ1-4, with 7 nucleotides matching TRBD1. The germline V gene has CDR1 LNHNV and CDR2 YYDKDF (reference sequence). Losses at the gene ends were 5 bases for V and 5 bases for J; bases not matched to a gene: 8. CDR3 size: 15 residues. CDR3 protein: CATSGLTGWNEKLFF. The CDR3 nucleotides read TGTGCCACCAGCGGATTGACAGGGTGGAATGAAAAACTGTTTTTT.

This clone has more than one count but fewer than ten. The J gene is TRBJ1-6, the V gene TRBV7-9; the D is unclear. The CDR3 totals 15 residues. V was clipped by 2 bases and J by 8 bases, with 13 bases between them. Germline V gene sequence: CDR1 SEHNR, CDR2 FQNEAQ (reference sequence). CDR3 sequence reads: CASSLFDTDHSPLHF. The CDR3 bases are TGTGCCAGCAGCTTATTTGACACAGACCATTCACCCCTCCACTTT.